These 28 T cell receptor beta chains share one sample of origin, sequenced in a study of cytomegalovirus exposure and HLA in healthy donors. The PCR contained 60 Vbeta and 13 Jbeta primers. Some clones are missing from TCRdb's copy, which holds only in-frame ones; the method was immunoSEQ multiplex PCR. The sample lists approximately 200,000 clones, 60% to 85% occurring once. The sample taken for sequencing was PBMCs. Receptors were obtained from a middle-aged man in good health and CMV-seronegative.

The chain is built from TRBV28 and TRBJ2-7; TRBD2 agrees at 8 bases. The V gene end was trimmed by 8 bases and the J gene end by 7 bases; junction bases not matched to a gene: 13. Looked up from germline, CDR1 is MDHEN and CDR2 is SYDVKM. The CDR3 runs 14 residues. The DNA of the CDR3 is TGTGCCAGCGTTTACGCGGGAGGCCTTACGGAGCAGTACTTC. The encoded protein is CASVYAGGLTEQYF.

The chain joins TRBV29-1 to TRBJ2-3, with D possibly matching TRBD1 (6 bases). V lost 3 bases and J lost 0, with 13 bases in between. Germline CDR1 reads SQVTM; CDR2 reads ANQGSEA. CDR3 length: 15 residues. The CDR3 loop reads CSVEHRVRSTDTQYF. The CDR3 coding sequence is TGCAGCGTTGAGCACAGGGTAAGGAGCACAGATACGCAGTATTTT.

The gene calls are TRBV28 and TRBJ1-2, with D possibly matching TRBD1 (6 bases). This CDR3 is built from 13 residues. Per the germline V gene, CDR1 is MDHEN and CDR2 is SYDVKM. V lost 9 bases to trimming and J lost 4 bases, with 15 bases between them. CDR3 sequence: CASLDSFLYGYTF. CDR3 sequence (DNA): TGTGCCAGTTTGGACAGCTTCCTCTATGGCTACACCTTC.

The gene calls are TRBV9 and TRBJ2-5; a weak D match, TRBD1 (6 bases). The germline gives CDR1 SGDLS, CDR2 YYNGEE. This CDR3 is 14 amino acids long. Deletions cut 4 bases from V and 4 bases from J, with 14 bases between. CDR3 protein: CASSPLGGLETQYF. The CDR3 bases are TGTGCCAGCAGCCCCCTAGGGGGTCTAGAGACCCAGTACTTC.

V is TRBV7-9 and J is TRBJ1-2, with 7 positions matching TRBD1. Germline lookup yields CDR1 SEHNR and CDR2 FQNEAQ (reference sequence). The CDR3 totals 12 residues. Unmatched junction bases numbered 6, after V lost 10 bases and J lost 4 bases. The CDR3 DNA follows: TGTGCCACTCAGGGGGTAGGCTATGGCTACACCTTC. Its protein is CATQGVGYGYTF.

This clone was seen a single time. V is TRBV25-1 and J is TRBJ2-7; 14 bases map to TRBD2. V shed 4 bases and J 8 bases; nucleotides not matched to a gene: 7. Germline V gene data show CDR1 as MGHDK and CDR2 as SYGVNS. The length of the CDR3 is 15 residues. CDR3 region: CASSGPTSGREQQYF. In nucleotides, the CDR3 is TGTGCCAGCAGTGGTCCGACTAGCGGGAGGGAGCAGCAGTACTTC.

V gene TRBV6-6 combines with J gene TRBJ1-1; D call uncertain. The CDR3 length is 12 residues. Germline assignment: CDR1 MNHNY and CDR2 SVGAGI (reference sequence). Trimming cost V 0 bases and J 6 bases, with 5 bases left between them. The CDR3 sequence: CASSYSSPEAFF. As DNA, the CDR3 is TGTGCCAGCAGTTACTCTAGCCCTGAAGCTTTCTTT.

The J gene is TRBJ2-5, the V gene TRBV18, with D perhaps TRBD2 (6 bases). This CDR3 has 13 amino acids. V was trimmed by 4 bases and J by 3 bases, leaving 9 bases between them. Germline V lookup: CDR1 KGHSH, CDR2 LQKENI. CDR3 amino acids: CASSRSGEETQYF. CDR3 bases: TGTGCCAGCTCACGTTCGGGGGAAGAGACCCAGTACTTC. Looking up the rest from reference TRBV18 and TRBJ2-5 gives the full variable domain: NAGVMQNPRHLVRRRGQEARLRCSPMKGHSHVYWYRQLPEEGLKFMVYLQKENIIDESGMPKERFSAEFPKEGPSILRIQQVVRGDSAAYFCASSRSGEETQYFGPGTRLLVL.

This chain links TRBV7-2 with TRBJ2-7; weak D call: TRBD1 (5 bases). This CDR3 contains 14 residues. CDR1 is SGHTA, CDR2 FQGNSA, per germline. Trimming stripped 5 bases from V and 0 bases from J, with 11 bases between. The CDR3 nucleotides are TGTGCCAGCAGCCCCGACACAGGCTCCTACGAGCAGTACTTC. This sequence encodes CASSPDTGSYEQYF. The full variable domain, its missing parts supplied by reference TRBV7-2 and TRBJ2-7, is GAGVSQSPSNKVTEKGKDVELRCDPISGHTALYWYRQSLGQGLEFLIYFQGNSAPDKSGLPSDRFSAERTGGSVSTLTIQRTQQEDSAVYLCASSPDTGSYEQYFGPGTRLTVT.

The sample holds a few counts of this clone. The chain carries TRBV27 and TRBJ1-1; D may be TRBD1 (6 bases). Germline V gives CDR1 MNHEY, CDR2 SMNVEV (reference sequence). The CDR3 runs to 14 residues. Trimming cost V 4 bases and J 1 base, with 10 bases left between them. The CDR3 sequence: CASSSQGSNTEAFF. The DNA of the CDR3 is TGTGCCAGCAGTTCCCAGGGGTCGAACACTGAAGCTTTCTTT.

CDR3 DNA: TGTGCCAGTAGGAGGACAGGAATACGGACAGCCAAAAACATTCAGTACTTC. Translation gives CASRRTGIRTAKNIQYF. This chain joins TRBV19 and TRBJ2-4; TRBD1 matches 7 bases. V dropped 6 bases and J dropped 0; count of bases not matched to a gene: 11. Per germline, CDR1 LNHDA and CDR2 SQIVND (reference sequence). This CDR3 contains 17 residues.

This CDR3 is CASSWGTGNTEAFF. DNA of the CDR3: TGTGCCAGCAGCTGGGGGACAGGGAACACTGAAGCTTTCTTT. The chain recombines TRBV5-8 with TRBJ1-1; 8 positions match TRBD1. V lost 3 bases and J lost 1; bases outside the gene matches: 2. The CDR3 covers 14 residues. The V gene's germline CDR1 is SGHTS and CDR2 YDEGEE.

The chain combines TRBV5-5 with TRBJ1-1, with 8 bases that match TRBD1. CDR3 length: 14 residues. The V gene end was trimmed by 3 bases and the J gene end by 1 base; junction bases not matched to a gene: 2. CDR1 is SGHKS, CDR2 YYEKEE, per germline (reference sequence). This chain's CDR3 is CASSWGTGNTEAFF. For the CDR3, the DNA is TGTGCCAGCAGCTGGGGGACAGGGAACACTGAAGCTTTCTTT.

Here the CDR3 DNA reads TGTGCCAGTACCCCGACAGCAACTAATGAAAAACTGTTTTTT. This gives the protein CASTPTATNEKLFF. This chain connects TRBV19 to TRBJ1-4; tentatively, D is TRBD1 (5 bases). The V gene's germline CDR1 is LNHDA and CDR2 SQIVND (reference sequence). This CDR3 region has 14 residues. Trimming removed 7 bases from V and 0 bases from J, with 9 bases in between.

The V gene is TRBV27, the J gene TRBJ1-5; possible D gene TRBD1, 5 bases. The CDR3 runs 15 residues. Trimming shortened V by 1 base and J by 3 bases, and 10 bases separated the two germline ends. In germline, CDR1 is MNHEY, CDR2 SMNVEV (reference sequence). CDR3 in amino acids: CASSLWGQANQPQHF. CDR3 DNA: TGTGCCAGCAGTTTATGGGGCCAGGCCAATCAGCCCCAGCATTTT.

This CDR3 reads CATSRTRSNTEAFF. The DNA for the CDR3 is TGTGCCACCAGCCGCACACGATCGAACACTGAAGCTTTCTTT. This sequence joins TRBV15 and TRBJ1-1; D unresolved. Germline V gives CDR1 LNHNV, CDR2 YYDKDF (reference sequence). The CDR3 is 14 amino acids. V was clipped by 5 bases and J by 1 base, with 11 bases between them. The variable domain in full, completed from reference TRBV15 and TRBJ1-1, reads DAMVIQNPRYQVTQFGKPVTLSCSQTLNHNVMYWYQQKSSQAPKLLFHYYDKDFNNEADTPDNFQSRRPNTSFCFLDIRSPGLGDTAMYLCATSRTRSNTEAFFGQGTRLTVV.

The chain recombines TRBV30 with TRBJ2-3, with TRBD1 identical over 11 bases. Losses at the gene ends were 3 bases for V and 3 bases for J; bases not matched to a gene: 5. CDR1 GTSNPN and CDR2 SVGIG come from the germline V gene (reference sequence). CDR3 length: 15 amino acids. This CDR3 is CAWSAGDRGTDTQYF. The CDR3 coding sequence is TGTGCCTGGAGCGCTGGGGACAGGGGGACAGATACGCAGTATTTT.

J is TRBJ2-5 and V is TRBV4-3; D is unresolved. The CDR3 has 15 residues. Trimming took 0 bases from V and 1 from J, leaving 9 bases between them. The V gene's germline CDR1 is LGHNA and CDR2 YSLEER. The DNA of the CDR3 is TGCGCCAGCAGCCAAGATCCCGTTCTCCAAGAGACCCAGTACTTC. Its translation: CASSQDPVLQETQYF.

The chain employs TRBV7-3 and TRBJ1-1; no reliable D call. The CDR3 totals 13 residues. In germline, CDR1 is SGHTA, CDR2 FQGTGA. V was clipped by 8 bases and J by 7 bases, with 17 bases between them. The CDR3 nucleotides read TGTGCCAGCCCCAAGCGGAGGCCCCTTGAAGCTTTCTTT. Translating it yields CASPKRRPLEAFF.

V gene TRBV10-3 combines with J gene TRBJ1-1; D perhaps matches TRBD1 (5 bases). Germline CDR1 and CDR2: ENHRY and SYGVKD. This CDR3 is built from 14 residues. V was cut by 2 bases and J by 2 bases, with 9 bases left in between. The CDR3 here is CAISEEGVNTEAFF. CDR3 sequence (DNA): TGTGCCATCAGTGAGGAAGGGGTTAACACTGAAGCTTTCTTT.

The gene calls are TRBV27 and TRBJ2-7; D is possibly TRBD2 (6 bases). Trimming took 2 bases from V and 0 from J, leaving 11 bases between them. Germline V gives CDR1 MNHEY, CDR2 SMNVEV (reference sequence). The CDR3 sequence is 15 residues long. CDR3 in DNA: TGTGCCAGCAGTTTAAGGGCGGGATACTCCTACGAGCAGTACTTC. Its protein is CASSLRAGYSYEQYF.

The J gene is TRBJ1-2, the V gene TRBV27; 11 nucleotides line up with TRBD1. CDR1 MNHEY and CDR2 SMNVEV come from the germline V gene (reference sequence). V trimming: 7 bases; J trimming: 7 bases; junction bases outside the gene matches: 5. The CDR3 spans 13 residues. DNA of the CDR3: TGTGCCAGCACCCCGGGACAGGGGGTTGGCTACACCTTC. This gives the protein CASTPGQGVGYTF.

This chain joins TRBV2 and TRBJ2-7; 8 nucleotides align to TRBD1. In germline, CDR1 is SNHLY, CDR2 FYNNEI. The V segment lost 9 bases and the J segment 5 bases; nucleotides outside the gene matches: 6. This CDR3 is 12 amino acids long. The DNA of the CDR3 is TGTGCCAGAGGGACAGGCGTGAACGAGCAGTACTTC. Protein: CARGTGVNEQYF.

The rearrangement links TRBV2 to TRBJ2-7; D not resolved. Trimming took off 6 bases at V and 9 bases at J, with 15 bases between the two ends. The CDR3 is 12 residues long. CDR1 SNHLY and CDR2 FYNNEI come from the germline V gene. The CDR3 DNA sequence: TGTGCCAGCAGGGCCGCCCTAGGAGTGCAGTACTTC. Amino acids: CASRAALGVQYF.

V is TRBV19 and J is TRBJ2-6; D gene uncertain. V was trimmed by 9 bases and J by 0 bases, leaving 6 bases between them. The germline V gene encodes CDR1 LNHDA and CDR2 SQIVND (reference sequence). This CDR3 region has 13 residues. The CDR3 region is CASKHSGANVLTF. CDR3 nucleotides: TGTGCCAGCAAGCACTCTGGGGCCAACGTCCTGACTTTC.

In this sample, this clone turned up a few times. The V and J genes are TRBV9 and TRBJ2-1; 9 positions agree with TRBD2. The V gene's germline CDR1 is SGDLS and CDR2 YYNGEE. The CDR3 runs to 15 residues. V dropped 4 bases and J dropped 7; count of bases not matched to a gene: 9. CDR3 region: CASSPFAGGQNEQFF. CDR3 sequence (DNA): TGTGCCAGCAGCCCCTTTGCGGGGGGGCAGAATGAGCAGTTCTTC. Full variable domain (remainder filled in from reference TRBV9 and TRBJ2-1): DSGVTQTPKHLITATGQRVTLRCSPRSGDLSVYWYQQSLDQGLQFLIQYYNGEERAKGNILERFSAQQFPDLHSELNLSSLELGDSALYFCASSPFAGGQNEQFFGPGTRLTVL.

This chain joins TRBV5-1 and TRBJ2-1; 7 bases are a match to TRBD1. Trimming cost V 4 bases and J 8 bases; bases outside gene matches: 15. The CDR3 is 16 amino acids. Germline V gives CDR1 SGHRS, CDR2 YFSETQ. CDR3 sequence reads: CASSSGAWTGSDEQFF. CDR3 DNA: TGCGCCAGCAGCAGCGGAGCCTGGACAGGTTCCGATGAGCAGTTCTTC.

This chain links TRBV28 with TRBJ1-1; 11 positions agree with TRBD1. The CDR3 runs 16 residues. Per the germline V gene, CDR1 is MDHEN and CDR2 is SYDVKM. The V segment lost 6 bases and the J segment 4 bases; nucleotides outside the gene matches: 10. In nucleotides, the CDR3 is TGTGCCAGCAGCCTTCAGGGGACAGGGGGAATCACTGAAGCTTTCTTT. This encodes CASSLQGTGGITEAFF.